This TCR beta chain came from a study of blood T cell repertoires in COVID-19. Background on the study: PBMCs, B-cell-depleted T cells, or T cells were the source of the cDNA or gDNA that made up the material.

CDR3 length: 13 residues. The germline V gene has CDR1 SGHTA and CDR2 FQGTGA. J gave up 6 bases and V 1 base, and 1 base lay outside the gene matches. In the original processing: Estimated nucleated cell counts came from reference gene primer amplification. Assay used: immunoSEQ multiplex PCR; TCRdb lists only in-frame clones, some missing. The V and J calls and clone size are taken from that table; D and trimming were inferred from the DNA. The table lists 88,000 or so clones, 65% to 90% of them singletons, with approximately 3.9% in the top ten. Sequenced sample: peripheral blood. V gene TRBV7-3 combines with J gene TRBJ2-7; 9 bases align to TRBD1. The source of this sequence is a man aged 60-69 years with acute or convalescent COVID-19. The CDR3 DNA sequence: TGTGCCAGCAGCTTAAGGACAGGGGCCGAGCAGTACTTC. It specifies CASSLRTGAEQYF. The complete variable domain, with remaining parts taken from reference TRBV7-3 and TRBJ2-7, reads GAGVSQTPSNKVTEKGKYVELRCDPISGHTALYWYRQSLGQGPEFLIYFQGTGAADDSGLPNDRFFAVRPEGSVSTLKIQRTERGDSAVYLCASSLRTGAEQYFGPGTRLTVT.